These 22 T cell receptor beta chains came from one sample sequenced in a study of blood T cell repertoires in COVID-19. The repertoire was sequenced with immunoSEQ multiplex PCR; TCRdb's copy has only in-frame clones and lacks some. The table has 65,000 to 70,000 clones, roughly 85% seen once. The sequenced sample consisted of peripheral blood. Source of these receptors: an elderly man with acute or convalescent COVID-19.

The chain couples TRBV7-2 to TRBJ2-2; a weak D match, TRBD1 (5 bases). CDR1 and CDR2 (germline): SGHTA, FQGNSA. V lost 1 base to trimming and J lost 1 base, with 7 bases between them. CDR3 length equals 15 residues. The CDR3 loop is CASSLGQLNTGELFF. CDR3 bases: TGTGCCAGCAGCTTAGGACAGTTGAACACCGGGGAGCTGTTTTTT. The whole variable domain, filled in from reference TRBV7-2 and TRBJ2-2, reads GAGVSQSPSNKVTEKGKDVELRCDPISGHTALYWYRQSLGQGLEFLIYFQGNSAPDKSGLPSDRFSAERTGGSVSTLTIQRTQQEDSAVYLCASSLGQLNTGELFFGEGSRLTVL.

The J gene is TRBJ2-3, the V gene TRBV9; 8 positions match TRBD2. Germline V CDR1 and CDR2: SGDLS, YYNGEE. The CDR3 consists of 16 residues. The junction had 6 bases not matched to a gene; V was cut back by 0 bases and J by 3 bases. CDR3 nucleotide sequence: TGTGCCAGCAGCGTAGGGGCTAGCGGGCAGACAGATACGCAGTATTTT. The encoded protein is CASSVGASGQTDTQYF.

The chain employs TRBV19 and TRBJ2-3; 9 bases match TRBD1. The trim removed 5 bases at V and 2 bases at J, leaving 2 bases unmatched. Germline V gene data show CDR1 as LNHDA and CDR2 as SQIVND (reference sequence). The CDR3 loop spans 14 amino acids. The CDR3 DNA follows: TGTGCCAGTAGTGGGACAGGGTACACAGATACGCAGTATTTT. Amino acid sequence: CASSGTGYTDTQYF.

V is TRBV4-1 and J is TRBJ2-7; 11 bases map to TRBD2. The length of the CDR3 is 17 residues. V trimming: 1 base; J trimming: 4 bases; junction bases outside the gene matches: 9. In germline, CDR1 is MGHRA, CDR2 YSYEKL. CDR3 sequence: CASSQGQGTSGEYEQYF. The CDR3 region has the DNA TGCGCCAGCAGCCAAGGGCAGGGGACTAGCGGCGAATACGAGCAGTACTTC.

Only one count was recorded for this clone. The V call is TRBV27, the J call TRBJ1-2; the D gene is possibly TRBD1 (6 bases). V shed 2 bases and J shed 4 bases, with 14 bases lying between them. Germline V gene data show CDR1 as MNHEY and CDR2 as SMNVEV (reference sequence). There are 15 residues in the CDR3. The CDR3 nucleotides are TGTGCCAGCAGTTTAAATCCAGGGGCAGGCTATGGCTACACCTTC. Residues: CASSLNPGAGYGYTF.

This clone has a single count. This rearrangement joins TRBV2 to TRBJ1-1, with a weak D call TRBD1 (5 bases). V dropped 4 bases and J dropped 2 bases, with 8 bases sitting between them. The CDR3 consists of 13 residues. The germline CDR1 and CDR2 sequences are SNHLY and FYNNEI. Here the CDR3 DNA reads TGTGCCAGCAGTGGAGACAGTAACACTGAAGCTTTCTTT. Translation gives CASSGDSNTEAFF. Using reference TRBV2 and TRBJ1-1 for the parts outside the CDR3, the full variable domain is EPEVTQTPSHQVTQMGQEVILRCVPISNHLYFYWYRQILGQKVEFLVSFYNNEISEKSEIFDDQFSVERPDGSNFTLKIRSTKLEDSAMYFCASSGDSNTEAFFGQGTRLTVV.

There are a few counts of this clone. The chain is built from TRBV12-5 and TRBJ2-2; D perhaps matches TRBD1 (5 bases). The CDR3 runs to 17 residues. The V gene's germline CDR1 is LGHNT and CDR2 FRNRAP. With 0 bases removed from V and 4 bases from J, the gap between germline ends came to 15 bases. CDR3 region: CASGLVRGTGTTGELFF. CDR3 bases: TGTGCTAGTGGTTTGGTTCGCGGAACAGGTACCACCGGGGAGCTGTTTTTT.

The chain is built from TRBV7-9 and TRBJ1-2; D is possibly TRBD1 (6 bases). Trimming stripped 1 base from V and 4 bases from J, with 16 bases between. Germline loops: CDR1 SEHNR, CDR2 FQNEAQ (reference sequence). CDR3 length: 16 residues. CDR3 amino acids: CASSLVVTSGAYGYTF. CDR3 bases: TGTGCCAGCAGCTTAGTAGTAACCTCAGGGGCCTATGGCTACACCTTC.

The V call is TRBV7-6, the J call TRBJ2-1, with D perhaps matching TRBD1 (6 bases). Germline CDR1 is SGHVS and CDR2 is FNYEAQ. The CDR3 spans 14 residues. Deletions cut 1 base from V and 7 bases from J, with 11 bases between. CDR3 residues: CASSLVGASNEQFF. The CDR3 DNA follows: TGTGCCAGCAGCTTAGTGGGGGCGTCTAATGAGCAGTTCTTC.

The chain carries TRBV5-1 and TRBJ2-2; D is unresolved. Germline CDR1 and CDR2: SGHRS and YFSETQ. The V end lost 6 bases, the J end lost 0 bases, and 12 bases lay between the germline ends. This CDR3 has 15 residues. CDR3 in amino acids: CASTPQPANTGELFF. The CDR3 region has the DNA TGCGCCAGCACCCCCCAACCGGCGAACACCGGGGAGCTGTTTTTT.

V gene TRBV7-8 combines with J gene TRBJ2-1; TRBD1 might be the D (6 bases). The CDR3 totals 17 residues. CDR1 and CDR2 from the germline V gene are SGHVS and FQNEAQ. Trimming stripped 1 base from V and 4 bases from J, with 17 bases between. CDR3 region: CASSLVRWQGRYNEQFF. As DNA, the CDR3 is TGTGCCAGCAGCTTAGTACGGTGGCAGGGGCGGTACAATGAGCAGTTCTTC.

A remark on this clone: Compared with germline, one end of the junction differs, possibly owing to a read error. The chain couples TRBV12-5 to TRBJ2-7, with D perhaps matching TRBD1 (6 bases). CDR3 length: 15 amino acids. Germline CDR1 and CDR2: LGHNT and FRNRAP. The CDR3 spells CASGLYQGPSHEQYF. For the CDR3, the DNA is TGTGCTAGTGGTCTCTATCAGGGGCCCTCCCACGAGCAGTACTTC.

The chain is built from TRBV2 and TRBJ1-6, with TRBD1 identical over 8 bases. V shed 1 base and J 8 bases; nucleotides not matched to a gene: 1. The CDR3 covers 14 residues. Looked up from germline, CDR1 is SNHLY and CDR2 is FYNNEI. The CDR3: CASSEETGDSPLHF. CDR3 nucleotides: TGTGCCAGCAGTGAAGAGACAGGGGATTCACCCCTCCACTTT.

This chain's CDR3 is CATSGLAYEQYF. The CDR3 DNA follows: TGTGCCACCTCGGGACTTGCCTACGAGCAGTACTTC. The chain uses TRBV19 and TRBJ2-7; a possible D gene is TRBD2 (6 bases). Trimming took off 10 bases at V and 2 bases at J, with 12 bases between the two ends. CDR3 length: 12 amino acids. Per germline, CDR1 LNHDA and CDR2 SQIVND (reference sequence).

The gene calls are TRBV6-5 and TRBJ2-1, with 7 bases that match TRBD1. V trimming: 2 bases; J trimming: 7 bases; junction bases outside the gene matches: 8. This CDR3 is 15 amino acids long. Germline values: CDR1 MNHEY, CDR2 SVGAGI. The DNA of the CDR3 is TGTGCCAGCAGTTACCTCCCGACAGGGTATAATGAGCAGTTCTTC. Translating gives CASSYLPTGYNEQFF.

The V and J genes are TRBV18 and TRBJ1-1; possible D gene TRBD1, 5 bases. Trimming took off 4 bases at V and 1 base at J, with 10 bases between the two ends. Germline-derived CDR1 and CDR2 are KGHSH and LQKENI. The CDR3 runs to 14 residues. The CDR3, as DNA: TGTGCCAGCTCACACGACAGCAAGAACACTGAAGCTTTCTTT. Its protein is CASSHDSKNTEAFF.

This rearrangement joins TRBV2 to TRBJ2-2; D unclear. The CDR3 has 13 amino acids. Looked up from germline, CDR1 is SNHLY and CDR2 is FYNNEI. Trimming removed 3 bases from V and 8 bases from J, with 10 bases in between. For the CDR3, the DNA is TGTGCCAGCAGTGACGGCGGTTGGGGGGAGCTGTTTTTT. Translated, it gives CASSDGGWGELFF.

This clone occurred once. The CDR3 DNA follows: TGTGCCAGTAGTATCTTTGGGGACACTTATGAAAAACTGTTTTTT. Translating it yields CASSIFGDTYEKLFF. The chain employs TRBV19 and TRBJ1-4; possibly TRBD1 for D (6 bases). Germline V gives CDR1 LNHDA, CDR2 SQIVND (reference sequence). V was cut by 3 bases and J by 6 bases, with 14 bases left in between. This CDR3 spans 15 amino acids. Full variable domain (missing parts from reference TRBV19 and TRBJ1-4): DGGITQSPKYLFRKEGQNVTLSCEQNLNHDAMYWYRQDPGQGLRLIYYSQIVNDFQKGDIAEGYSVSREKKESFPLTVTSAQKNPTAFYLCASSIFGDTYEKLFFGSGTQLSVL.

V is TRBV2 and J is TRBJ2-1; 7 bases are shared with TRBD2. Germline values: CDR1 SNHLY, CDR2 FYNNEI. V shed 5 bases and J 8 bases; nucleotides not matched to a gene: 12. The CDR3 extends over 15 amino acids. The CDR3 here is CASSLRDYPGDEQFF. CDR3 coding DNA: TGTGCCAGCAGTCTCCGGGACTACCCTGGGGATGAGCAGTTCTTC.

The rearrangement joins TRBV7-2 to TRBJ2-3, with 12 bases lining up with TRBD2. Germline CDR1 is SGHTA and CDR2 is FQGNSA. The CDR3 has 18 amino acids. V shed 5 bases and J 1 base; nucleotides not matched to a gene: 10. CDR3 region: CASSPSSGRALGTDTQYF. The CDR3 DNA reads TGTGCCAGCAGCCCCTCTAGCGGGAGGGCCCTTGGCACAGATACGCAGTATTTT.

The rearrangement uses TRBV5-1 and TRBJ1-4; D uncertain. Germline CDR1 SGHRS, CDR2 YFSETQ. V lost 2 bases and J lost 5, with 13 bases in between. The CDR3 runs to 15 residues. The CDR3 loop reads CASSLGDRLNEKLFF. The CDR3 DNA sequence: TGCGCCAGCAGCTTAGGAGACCGATTGAATGAAAAACTGTTTTTT.

The chain employs TRBV4-3 and TRBJ2-5; no definite D call. The V gene lost 1 base and the J gene lost 0 bases, with 12 bases spanning the gap. The germline V gene encodes CDR1 LGHNA and CDR2 YSLEER. This CDR3 is 16 amino acids long. CDR3 in amino acids: CASSQGNRVHQETQYF. The CDR3 DNA sequence: TGCGCCAGCAGCCAAGGGAACAGAGTACACCAAGAGACCCAGTACTTC.